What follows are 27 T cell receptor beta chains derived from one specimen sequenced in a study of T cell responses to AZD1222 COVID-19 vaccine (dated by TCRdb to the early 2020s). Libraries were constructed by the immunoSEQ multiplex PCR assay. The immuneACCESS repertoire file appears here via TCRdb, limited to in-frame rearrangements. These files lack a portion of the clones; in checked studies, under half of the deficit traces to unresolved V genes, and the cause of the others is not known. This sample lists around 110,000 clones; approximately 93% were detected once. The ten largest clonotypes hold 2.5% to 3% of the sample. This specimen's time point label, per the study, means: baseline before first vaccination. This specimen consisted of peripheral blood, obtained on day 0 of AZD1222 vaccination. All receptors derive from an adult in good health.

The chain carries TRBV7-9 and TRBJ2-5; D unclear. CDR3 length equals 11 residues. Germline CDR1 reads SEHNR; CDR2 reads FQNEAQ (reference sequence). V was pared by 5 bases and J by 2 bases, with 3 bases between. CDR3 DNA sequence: TGTGCCAGCAGCGGTCAAGAGACCCAGTACTTC. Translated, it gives CASSGQETQYF.

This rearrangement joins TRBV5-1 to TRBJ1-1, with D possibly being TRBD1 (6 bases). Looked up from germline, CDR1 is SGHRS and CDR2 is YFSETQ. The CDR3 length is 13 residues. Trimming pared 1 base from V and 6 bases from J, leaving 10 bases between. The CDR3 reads CASSLSRGAEAFF. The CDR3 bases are TGCGCCAGCAGCTTGTCCAGGGGCGCTGAAGCTTTCTTT.

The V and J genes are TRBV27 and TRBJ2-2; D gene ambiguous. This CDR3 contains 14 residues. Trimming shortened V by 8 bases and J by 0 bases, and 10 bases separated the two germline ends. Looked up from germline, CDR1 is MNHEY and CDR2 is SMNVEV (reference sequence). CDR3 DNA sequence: TGTGCCAGCCGACTGTTGGCGAACACCGGGGAGCTGTTTTTT. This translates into CASRLLANTGELFF.

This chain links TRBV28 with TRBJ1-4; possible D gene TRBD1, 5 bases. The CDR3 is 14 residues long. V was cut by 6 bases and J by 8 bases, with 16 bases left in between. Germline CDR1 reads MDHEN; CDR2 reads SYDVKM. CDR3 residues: CASRPQGLDEKLFF. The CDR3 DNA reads TGTGCCAGCAGGCCCCAGGGACTGGACGAAAAACTGTTTTTT. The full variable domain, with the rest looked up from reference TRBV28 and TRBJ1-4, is DVKVTQSSRYLVKRTGEKVFLECVQDMDHENMFWYRQDPGLGLRLIYFSYDVKMKEKGDIPEGYSVSREKKERFSLILESASTNQTSMYLCASRPQGLDEKLFFGSGTQLSVL.

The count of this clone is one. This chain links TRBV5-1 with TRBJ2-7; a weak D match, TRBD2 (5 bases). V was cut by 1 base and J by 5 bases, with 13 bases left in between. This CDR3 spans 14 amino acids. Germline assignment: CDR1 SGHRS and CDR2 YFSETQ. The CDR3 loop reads CASSLLRAENEQYF. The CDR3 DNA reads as TGCGCCAGCAGCTTGTTGCGGGCGGAAAACGAGCAGTACTTC.

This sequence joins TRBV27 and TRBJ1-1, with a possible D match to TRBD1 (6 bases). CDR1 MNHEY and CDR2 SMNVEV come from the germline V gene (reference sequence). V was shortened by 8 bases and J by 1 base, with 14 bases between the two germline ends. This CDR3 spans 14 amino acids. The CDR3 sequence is CASRSGGRNTEAFF. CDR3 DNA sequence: TGTGCCAGCCGCTCGGGGGGGCGGAACACTGAAGCTTTCTTT.

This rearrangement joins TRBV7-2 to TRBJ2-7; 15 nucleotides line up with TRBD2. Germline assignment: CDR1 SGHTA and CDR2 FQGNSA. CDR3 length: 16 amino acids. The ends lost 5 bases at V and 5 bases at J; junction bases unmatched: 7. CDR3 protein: CASSPGLAGGSDEQYF. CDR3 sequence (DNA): TGTGCCAGCAGCCCCGGACTAGCGGGAGGGAGCGACGAGCAGTACTTC.

This chain's CDR3 is CASSHPSKKNYGYTF. The CDR3 DNA sequence: TGCGCCAGCAGCCACCCCAGCAAGAAGAACTATGGCTACACCTTC. This chain uses TRBV4-1 with TRBJ1-2; D uncertain. Germline values: CDR1 MGHRA, CDR2 YSYEKL. V was trimmed by 3 bases and J by 2 bases, leaving 13 bases between them. The CDR3 spans 15 residues.

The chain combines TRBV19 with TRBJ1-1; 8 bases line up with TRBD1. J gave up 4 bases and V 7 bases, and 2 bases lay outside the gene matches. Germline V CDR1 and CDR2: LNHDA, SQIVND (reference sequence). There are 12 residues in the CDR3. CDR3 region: CASIQGATEAFF. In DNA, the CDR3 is TGTGCCAGTATCCAGGGGGCCACTGAAGCTTTCTTT.

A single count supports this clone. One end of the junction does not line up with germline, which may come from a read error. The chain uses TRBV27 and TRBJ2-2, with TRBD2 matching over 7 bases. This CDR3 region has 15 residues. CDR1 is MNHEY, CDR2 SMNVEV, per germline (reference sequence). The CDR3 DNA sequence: TGTGCCAGCAGTGTATCTAGCGGCTATACCGGGGAGCTGTTTTTT. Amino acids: CASSVSSGYTGELFF.

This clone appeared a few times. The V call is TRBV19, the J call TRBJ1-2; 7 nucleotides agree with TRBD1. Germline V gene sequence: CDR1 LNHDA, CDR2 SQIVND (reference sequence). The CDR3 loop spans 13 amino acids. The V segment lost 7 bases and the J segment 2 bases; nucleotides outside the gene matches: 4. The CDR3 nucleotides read TGTGCCAGTAACTTACAGGGGAACTATGGCTACACCTTC. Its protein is CASNLQGNYGYTF.

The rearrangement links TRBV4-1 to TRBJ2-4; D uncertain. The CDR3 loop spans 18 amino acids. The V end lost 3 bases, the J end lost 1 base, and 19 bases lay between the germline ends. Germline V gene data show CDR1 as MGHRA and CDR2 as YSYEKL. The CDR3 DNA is TGCGCCAGCAGCCACGCAGGTGCGGTCCGTACGGCCAAAAACATTCAGTACTTC. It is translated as CASSHAGAVRTAKNIQYF.

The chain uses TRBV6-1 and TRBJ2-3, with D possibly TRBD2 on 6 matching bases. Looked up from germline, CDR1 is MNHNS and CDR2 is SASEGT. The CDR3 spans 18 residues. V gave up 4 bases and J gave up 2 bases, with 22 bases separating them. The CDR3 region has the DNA TGTGCCAGCAGTGTTGGGACTGATGGGATCCCTTCCACAGATACGCAGTATTTT. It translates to CASSVGTDGIPSTDTQYF.

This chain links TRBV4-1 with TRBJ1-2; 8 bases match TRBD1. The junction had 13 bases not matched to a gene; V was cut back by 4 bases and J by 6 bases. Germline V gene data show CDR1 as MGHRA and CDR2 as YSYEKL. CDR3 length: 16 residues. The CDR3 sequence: CASSPPRGPLDDGYTF. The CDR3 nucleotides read TGCGCCAGCAGCCCTCCCAGGGGGCCCCTGGACGATGGCTACACCTTC.

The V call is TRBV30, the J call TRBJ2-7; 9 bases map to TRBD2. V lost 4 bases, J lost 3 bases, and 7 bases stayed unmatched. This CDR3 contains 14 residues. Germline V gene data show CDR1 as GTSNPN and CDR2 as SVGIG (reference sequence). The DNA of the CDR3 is TGTGCCTGGACCTATAGCGGGAGATACTACGAGCAGTACTTC. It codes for CAWTYSGRYYEQYF.

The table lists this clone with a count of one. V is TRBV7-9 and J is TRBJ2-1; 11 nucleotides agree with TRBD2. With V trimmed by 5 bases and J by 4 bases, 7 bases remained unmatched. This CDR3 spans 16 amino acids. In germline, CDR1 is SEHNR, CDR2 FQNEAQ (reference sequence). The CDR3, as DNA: TGTGCCAGCAGCCCCCTCGGGACTAGCGGTTACAATGAGCAGTTCTTC. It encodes CASSPLGTSGYNEQFF.

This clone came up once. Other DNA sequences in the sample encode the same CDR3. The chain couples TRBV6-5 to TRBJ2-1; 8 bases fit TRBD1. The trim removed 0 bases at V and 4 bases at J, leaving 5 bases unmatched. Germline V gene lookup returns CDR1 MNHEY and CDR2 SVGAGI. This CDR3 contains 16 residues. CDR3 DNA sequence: TGTGCCAGCAGTTACTCGTCCGGGACAGGTTACAATGAGCAGTTCTTC. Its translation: CASSYSSGTGYNEQFF.

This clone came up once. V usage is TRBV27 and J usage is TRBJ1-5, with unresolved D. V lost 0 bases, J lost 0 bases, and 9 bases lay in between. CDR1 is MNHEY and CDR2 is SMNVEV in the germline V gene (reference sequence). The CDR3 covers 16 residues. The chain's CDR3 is CASSLSPGSSNQPQHF. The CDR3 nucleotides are TGTGCCAGCAGTTTATCGCCGGGGTCTAGCAATCAGCCCCAGCATTTT.

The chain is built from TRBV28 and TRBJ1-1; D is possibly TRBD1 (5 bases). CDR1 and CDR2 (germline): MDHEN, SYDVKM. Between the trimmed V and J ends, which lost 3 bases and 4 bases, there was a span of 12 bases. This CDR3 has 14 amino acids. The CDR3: CASSFGTTSTEAFF. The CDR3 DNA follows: TGTGCCAGCAGTTTTGGGACGACCAGCACTGAAGCTTTCTTT.

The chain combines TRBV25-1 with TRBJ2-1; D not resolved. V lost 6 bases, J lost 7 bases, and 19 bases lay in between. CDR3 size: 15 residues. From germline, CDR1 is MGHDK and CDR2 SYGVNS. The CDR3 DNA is TGTGCCAGCAGCGGATCACGATTTTTGCGAAATGAGCAGTTCTTC. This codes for CASSGSRFLRNEQFF.

In DNA, the CDR3 is TGTGCCAGCTCACAAAATCCCGGGACAGGCCGCCCCTATGGCTACACCTTC. It yields the protein CASSQNPGTGRPYGYTF. The V and J genes are TRBV18 and TRBJ1-2; 8 positions agree with TRBD1. Per germline, CDR1 KGHSH and CDR2 LQKENI. The CDR3 extends over 17 amino acids. J was trimmed by 4 bases and V by 4 bases; bases with no gene match: 14.

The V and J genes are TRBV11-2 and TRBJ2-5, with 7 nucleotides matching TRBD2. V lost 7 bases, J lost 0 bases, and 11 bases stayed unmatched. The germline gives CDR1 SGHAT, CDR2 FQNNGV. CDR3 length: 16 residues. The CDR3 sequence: CASTQGWAGDQETQYF. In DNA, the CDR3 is TGTGCCAGCACCCAAGGGTGGGCGGGGGACCAAGAGACCCAGTACTTC.

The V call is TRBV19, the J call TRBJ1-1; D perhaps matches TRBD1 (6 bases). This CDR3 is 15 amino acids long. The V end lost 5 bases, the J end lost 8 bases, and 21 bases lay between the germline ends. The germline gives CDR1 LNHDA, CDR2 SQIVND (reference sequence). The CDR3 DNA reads TGTGCCAGTAGTCTACCCCGTGGGGGCACAGCAGAAGCTTTCTTT. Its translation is CASSLPRGGTAEAFF. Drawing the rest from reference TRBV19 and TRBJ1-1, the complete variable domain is DGGITQSPKYLFRKEGQNVTLSCEQNLNHDAMYWYRQDPGQGLRLIYYSQIVNDFQKGDIAEGYSVSREKKESFPLTVTSAQKNPTAFYLCASSLPRGGTAEAFFGQGTRLTVV.

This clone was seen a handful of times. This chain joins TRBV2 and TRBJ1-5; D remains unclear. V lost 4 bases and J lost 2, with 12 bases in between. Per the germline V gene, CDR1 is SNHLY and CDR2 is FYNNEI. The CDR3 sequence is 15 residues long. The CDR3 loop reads CASSGVGIGNQPQHF. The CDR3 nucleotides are TGTGCCAGCAGTGGCGTGGGAATAGGCAATCAGCCCCAGCATTTT. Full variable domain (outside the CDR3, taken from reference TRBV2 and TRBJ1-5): EPEVTQTPSHQVTQMGQEVILRCVPISNHLYFYWYRQILGQKVEFLVSFYNNEISEKSEIFDDQFSVERPDGSNFTLKIRSTKLEDSAMYFCASSGVGIGNQPQHFGDGTRLSIL.

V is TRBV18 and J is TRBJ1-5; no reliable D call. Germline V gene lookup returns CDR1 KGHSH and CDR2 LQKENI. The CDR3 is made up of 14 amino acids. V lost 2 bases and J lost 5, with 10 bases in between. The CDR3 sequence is CASSPTIADQPQHF. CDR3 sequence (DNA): TGTGCCAGCTCACCAACGATCGCAGATCAGCCCCAGCATTTT. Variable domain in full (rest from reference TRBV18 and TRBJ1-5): NAGVMQNPRHLVRRRGQEARLRCSPMKGHSHVYWYRQLPEEGLKFMVYLQKENIIDESGMPKERFSAEFPKEGPSILRIQQVVRGDSAAYFCASSPTIADQPQHFGDGTRLSIL.

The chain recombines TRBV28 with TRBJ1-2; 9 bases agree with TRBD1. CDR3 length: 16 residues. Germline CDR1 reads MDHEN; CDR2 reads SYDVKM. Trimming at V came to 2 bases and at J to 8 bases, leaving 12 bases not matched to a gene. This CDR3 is CASSLRYPDRGRGYTF. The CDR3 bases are TGTGCCAGCAGTTTACGATACCCGGACAGGGGACGGGGCTACACCTTC.

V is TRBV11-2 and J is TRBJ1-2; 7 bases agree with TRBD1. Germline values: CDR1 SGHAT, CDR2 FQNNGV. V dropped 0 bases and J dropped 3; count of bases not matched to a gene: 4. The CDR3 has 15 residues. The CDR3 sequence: CASSLEETGYYGYTF. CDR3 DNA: TGTGCCAGCAGCTTAGAAGAGACAGGGTACTATGGCTACACCTTC.